This entry is about one T cell receptor beta chain. These data originate in a study of blood T cell repertoires in COVID-19. Study as a whole: Samples taken during acute and convalescent COVID-19 were collected in the United States, Italy and Spain.

Methods used by the authors: Amplification with reference gene primers provided the estimates of nucleated cell counts. Profiling relied on immunoSEQ multiplex PCR, and the TCRdb table lists in-frame clones only, not all of them. Clonal size and the V and J genes are those of that table, whereas D and trimming came from the DNA. This sample has roughly 230,000 clones, with about 87% found just once. V gave up 2 bases and J gave up 8 bases, with 16 bases separating them. Per the germline V gene, CDR1 is SGHVS and CDR2 is FQNEAQ. CDR3 size: 15 residues. The clonotype comes from an older man with acute or convalescent COVID-19. Material: peripheral blood. The V call is TRBV7-8, the J call TRBJ2-1; D might be TRBD2 (6 bases). CDR3 protein: CASSLSRDSRDEQFF. Written as DNA, the CDR3 is TGTGCCAGCAGCTTAAGCCGGGACTCCCGAGATGAGCAGTTCTTC.